This T cell receptor (beta chain) was sequenced during a study of T cell changes during pregnancy in multiple sclerosis. The V segment lost 1 base and the J segment 5 bases; nucleotides outside the gene matches: 1. Germline CDR1 is SGHNT and CDR2 is YYREEE (reference sequence). The CDR3 has 13 residues. The protocol was immunoSEQ multiplex PCR, while the TCRdb copy is restricted to in-frame clones and leaves out a portion. Of 65,000 to 90,000 clones in the sample, approximately 92% were seen once. The chain couples TRBV5-4 to TRBJ2-7, with 9 bases that match TRBD1. The TCR sequence derives from a female donor with multiple sclerosis, enrolled in a pregnancy study. Sample: peripheral blood, taken before pregnancy. CDR3 sequence reads: CASSLRDRDEQYF. The CDR3, as DNA: TGTGCCAGCAGCTTGAGGGACAGGGACGAGCAGTACTTC.